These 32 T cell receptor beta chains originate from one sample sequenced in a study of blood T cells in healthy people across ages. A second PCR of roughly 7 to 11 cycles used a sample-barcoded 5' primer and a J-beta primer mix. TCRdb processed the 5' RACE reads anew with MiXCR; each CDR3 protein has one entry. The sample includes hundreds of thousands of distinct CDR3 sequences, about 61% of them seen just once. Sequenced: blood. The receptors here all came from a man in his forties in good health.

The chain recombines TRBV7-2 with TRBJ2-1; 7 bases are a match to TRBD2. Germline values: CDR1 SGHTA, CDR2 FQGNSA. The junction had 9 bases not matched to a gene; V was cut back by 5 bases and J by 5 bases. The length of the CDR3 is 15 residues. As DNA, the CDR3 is TGTGCCAGCAGCCCCCGGGGAGGGGCAAACAATGAGCAGTTCTTC. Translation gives CASSPRGGANNEQFF.

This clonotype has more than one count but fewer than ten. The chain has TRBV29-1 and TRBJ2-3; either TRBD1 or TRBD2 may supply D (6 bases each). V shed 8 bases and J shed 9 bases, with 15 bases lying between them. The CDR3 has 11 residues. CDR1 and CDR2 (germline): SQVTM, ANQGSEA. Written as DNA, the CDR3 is TGCAGCCCTAAACGAGGGGGGACGCAGTATTTT. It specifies CSPKRGGTQYF.

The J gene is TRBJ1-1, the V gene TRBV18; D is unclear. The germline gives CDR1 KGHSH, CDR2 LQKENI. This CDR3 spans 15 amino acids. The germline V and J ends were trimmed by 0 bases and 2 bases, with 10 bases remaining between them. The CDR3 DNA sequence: TGTGCCAGCTCACCACCGACCGGGGTCAACACTGAAGCTTTCTTT. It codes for CASSPPTGVNTEAFF.

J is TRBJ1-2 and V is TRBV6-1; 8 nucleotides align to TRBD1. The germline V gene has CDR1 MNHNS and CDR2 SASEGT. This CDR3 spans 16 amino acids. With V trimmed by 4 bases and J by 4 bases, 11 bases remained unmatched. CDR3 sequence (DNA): TGTGCCAGCAGTGGCTCTCGGACAGGGACGAGCTATGGCTACACCTTC. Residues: CASSGSRTGTSYGYTF.

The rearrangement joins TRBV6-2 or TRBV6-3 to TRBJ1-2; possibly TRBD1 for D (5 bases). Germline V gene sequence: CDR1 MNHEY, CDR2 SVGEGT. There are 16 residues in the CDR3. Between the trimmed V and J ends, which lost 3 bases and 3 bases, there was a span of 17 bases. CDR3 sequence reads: CASSYPAGGRDYGYTF. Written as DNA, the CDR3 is TGTGCCAGCAGTTATCCGGCCGGGGGGAGAGACTATGGCTACACCTTC.

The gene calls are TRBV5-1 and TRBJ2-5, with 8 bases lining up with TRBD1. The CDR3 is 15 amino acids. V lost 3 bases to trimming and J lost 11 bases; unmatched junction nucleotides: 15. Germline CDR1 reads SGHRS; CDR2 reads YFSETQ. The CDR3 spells CASSSVQGATYGQYF. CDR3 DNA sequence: TGCGCCAGCAGCTCGGTCCAGGGGGCTACGTACGGGCAGTACTTC.

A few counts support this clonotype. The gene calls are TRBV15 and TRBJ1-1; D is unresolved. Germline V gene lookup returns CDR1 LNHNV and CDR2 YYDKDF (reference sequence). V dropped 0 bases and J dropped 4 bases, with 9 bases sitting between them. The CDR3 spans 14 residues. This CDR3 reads CATSRDTSGTEAFF. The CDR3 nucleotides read TGTGCCACCAGCAGAGATACAAGTGGCACTGAAGCTTTCTTT.

The CDR3 region has the DNA TGTGCCAGCAGCTCGGGATCCGGGACAGGGTCTTACGGTGAGCAGTTCTTC. Protein: CASSSGSGTGSYGEQFF. The rearrangement joins TRBV7-6 to TRBJ2-1, with 9 bases fitting TRBD1. The CDR3 spans 17 residues. After removal of 4 bases from V and 9 bases from J, the junction contained 16 bases not matched to a gene. Germline V gives CDR1 SGHVS, CDR2 FNYEAQ.

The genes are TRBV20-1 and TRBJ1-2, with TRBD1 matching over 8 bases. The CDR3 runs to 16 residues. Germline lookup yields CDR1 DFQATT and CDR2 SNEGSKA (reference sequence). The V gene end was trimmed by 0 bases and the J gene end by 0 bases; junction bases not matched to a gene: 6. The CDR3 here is CSARDSRTGSNYGYTF. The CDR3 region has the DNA TGCAGTGCTAGAGATTCTAGGACAGGGTCTAACTATGGCTACACCTTC.

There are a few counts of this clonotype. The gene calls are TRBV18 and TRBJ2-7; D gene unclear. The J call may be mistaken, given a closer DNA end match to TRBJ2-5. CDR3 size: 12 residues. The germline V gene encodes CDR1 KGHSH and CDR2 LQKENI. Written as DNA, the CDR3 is TGTGCCAGCTCACCACCAGTAGAGACCCAGTACTTC. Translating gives CASSPPVETQYF.

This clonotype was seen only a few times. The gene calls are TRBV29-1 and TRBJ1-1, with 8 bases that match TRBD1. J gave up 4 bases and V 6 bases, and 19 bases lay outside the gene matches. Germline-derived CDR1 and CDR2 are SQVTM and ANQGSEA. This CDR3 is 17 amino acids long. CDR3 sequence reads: CSVAGWQGAGKGTEAFF. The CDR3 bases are TGCAGCGTCGCCGGGTGGCAGGGGGCGGGAAAAGGCACTGAAGCTTTCTTT.

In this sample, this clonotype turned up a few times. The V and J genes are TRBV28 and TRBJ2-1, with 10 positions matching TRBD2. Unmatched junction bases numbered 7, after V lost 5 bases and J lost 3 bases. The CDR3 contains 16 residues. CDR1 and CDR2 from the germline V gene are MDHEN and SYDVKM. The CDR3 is CASSLRTSGFYNEQFF. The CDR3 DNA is TGTGCCAGCAGTCTCCGGACTAGCGGCTTCTACAATGAGCAGTTCTTC.

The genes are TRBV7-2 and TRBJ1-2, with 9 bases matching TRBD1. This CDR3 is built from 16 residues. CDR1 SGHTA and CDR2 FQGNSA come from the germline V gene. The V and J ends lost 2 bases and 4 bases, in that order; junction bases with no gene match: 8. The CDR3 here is CASSLIGTGQSYGYTF. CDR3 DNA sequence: TGTGCCAGCAGCTTAATCGGGACAGGGCAAAGCTATGGCTACACCTTC.

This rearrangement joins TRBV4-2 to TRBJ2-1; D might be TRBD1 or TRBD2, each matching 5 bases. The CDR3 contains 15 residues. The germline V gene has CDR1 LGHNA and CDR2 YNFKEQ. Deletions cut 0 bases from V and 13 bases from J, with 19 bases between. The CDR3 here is CASSQDRRGPLIQFF. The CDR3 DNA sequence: TGTGCCAGCAGCCAAGATAGACGGGGACCTCTCATCCAGTTCTTC.

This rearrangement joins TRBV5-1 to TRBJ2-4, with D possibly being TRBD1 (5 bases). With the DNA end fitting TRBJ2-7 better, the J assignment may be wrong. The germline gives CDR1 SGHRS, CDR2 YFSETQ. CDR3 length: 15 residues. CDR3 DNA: TGCGCCAGCAGCTTGTTCGCCAGGGCAGACTACGAGCAGTACTTC. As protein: CASSLFARADYEQYF.

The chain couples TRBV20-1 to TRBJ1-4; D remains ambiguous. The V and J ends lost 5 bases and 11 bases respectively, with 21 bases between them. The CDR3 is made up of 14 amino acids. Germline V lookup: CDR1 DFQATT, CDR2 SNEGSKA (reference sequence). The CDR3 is CSAPPQGLGSKLFF. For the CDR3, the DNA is TGCAGTGCTCCCCCTCAAGGTCTAGGGAGTAAACTGTTTTTT.

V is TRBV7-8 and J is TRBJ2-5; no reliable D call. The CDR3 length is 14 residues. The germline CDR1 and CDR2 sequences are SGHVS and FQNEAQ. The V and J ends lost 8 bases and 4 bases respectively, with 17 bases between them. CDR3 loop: CASGESALPETQYF. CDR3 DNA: TGTGCCAGCGGCGAATCGGCCCTGCCAGAGACCCAGTACTTC.

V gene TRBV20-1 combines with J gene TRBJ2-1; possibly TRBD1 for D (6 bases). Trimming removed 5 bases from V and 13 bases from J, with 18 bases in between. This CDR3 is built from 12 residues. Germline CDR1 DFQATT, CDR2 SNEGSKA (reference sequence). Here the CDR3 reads CSAFDYRESQFF. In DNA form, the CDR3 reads TGCAGTGCTTTCGATTACAGGGAAAGTCAGTTCTTC.

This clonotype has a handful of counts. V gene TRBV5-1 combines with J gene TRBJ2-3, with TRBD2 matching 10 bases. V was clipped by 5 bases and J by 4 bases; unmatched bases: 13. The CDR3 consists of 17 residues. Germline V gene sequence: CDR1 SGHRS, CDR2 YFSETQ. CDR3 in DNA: TGCGCCAGCAGGATGAGGCTAGCGGGGGCCACTGCAGATACGCAGTATTTT. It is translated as CASRMRLAGATADTQYF.

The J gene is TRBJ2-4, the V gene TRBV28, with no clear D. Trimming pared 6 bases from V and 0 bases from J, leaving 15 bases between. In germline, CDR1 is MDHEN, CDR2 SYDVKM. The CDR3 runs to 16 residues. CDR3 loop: CASRPYKVLAKNIQYF. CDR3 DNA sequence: TGTGCCAGCAGACCTTATAAAGTGCTAGCCAAAAACATTCAGTACTTC.

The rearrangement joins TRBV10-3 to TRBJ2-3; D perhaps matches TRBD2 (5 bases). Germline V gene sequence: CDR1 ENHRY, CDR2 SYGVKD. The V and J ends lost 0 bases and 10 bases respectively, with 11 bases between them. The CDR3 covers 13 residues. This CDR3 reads CAISESNEGAQYF. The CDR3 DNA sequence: TGTGCCATCAGTGAGTCGAATGAGGGTGCGCAGTATTTT.

DNA for the CDR3: TGTGCTAGTGGTGGCCCCCGGACAGCAGCTAACTATGGCTACACCTTC. This gives the protein CASGGPRTAANYGYTF. V gene TRBV12-5 combines with J gene TRBJ1-2; TRBD1 might be the D (6 bases). Deletions cut 5 bases from V and 0 bases from J, with 16 bases between. The CDR3 runs 16 residues. CDR1 and CDR2 (germline): LGHNT, FRNRAP.

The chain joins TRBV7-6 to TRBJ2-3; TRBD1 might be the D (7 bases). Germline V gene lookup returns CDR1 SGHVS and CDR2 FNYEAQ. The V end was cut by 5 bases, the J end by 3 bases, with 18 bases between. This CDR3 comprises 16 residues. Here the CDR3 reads CASSPMSGGLTDTQYF. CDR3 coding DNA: TGTGCCAGCAGCCCAATGTCAGGGGGGCTGACAGATACGCAGTATTTT.

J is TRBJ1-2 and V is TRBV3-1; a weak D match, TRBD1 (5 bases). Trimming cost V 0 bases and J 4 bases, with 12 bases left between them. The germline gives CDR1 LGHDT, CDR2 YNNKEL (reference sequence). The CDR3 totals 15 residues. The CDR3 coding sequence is TGTGCCAGCAGCCAAGATGCAGGGACCGGCTATGGCTACACCTTC. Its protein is CASSQDAGTGYGYTF.

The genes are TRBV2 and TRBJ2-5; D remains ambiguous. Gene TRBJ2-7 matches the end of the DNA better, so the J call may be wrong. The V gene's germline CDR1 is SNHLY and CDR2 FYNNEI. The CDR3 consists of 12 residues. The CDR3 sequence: CASSDLRYEQYF. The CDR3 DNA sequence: TGTGCCAGCAGTGATCTGAGGTACGAGCAGTACTTC.

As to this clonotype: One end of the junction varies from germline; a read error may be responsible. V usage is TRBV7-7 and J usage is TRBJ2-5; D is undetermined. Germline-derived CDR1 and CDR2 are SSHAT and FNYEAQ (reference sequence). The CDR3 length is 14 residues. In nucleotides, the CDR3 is TGTGCTAGCAGCTCCTCCCGATACCAAGAGACCCAGTACTTC. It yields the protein CASSSSRYQETQYF.

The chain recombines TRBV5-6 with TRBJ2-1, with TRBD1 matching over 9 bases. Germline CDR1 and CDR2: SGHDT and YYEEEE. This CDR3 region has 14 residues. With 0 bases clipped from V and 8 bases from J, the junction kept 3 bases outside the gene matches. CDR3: CASSLGQGGHEQFF. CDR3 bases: TGTGCCAGCAGCTTGGGACAGGGGGGGCATGAGCAGTTCTTC.

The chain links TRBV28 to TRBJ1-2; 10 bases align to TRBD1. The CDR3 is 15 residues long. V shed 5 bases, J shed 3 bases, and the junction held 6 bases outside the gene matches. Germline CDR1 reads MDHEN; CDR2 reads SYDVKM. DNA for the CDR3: TGTGCCAGCAGTGGGACCGGGACAGGGGACTATGGCTACACCTTC. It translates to CASSGTGTGDYGYTF.

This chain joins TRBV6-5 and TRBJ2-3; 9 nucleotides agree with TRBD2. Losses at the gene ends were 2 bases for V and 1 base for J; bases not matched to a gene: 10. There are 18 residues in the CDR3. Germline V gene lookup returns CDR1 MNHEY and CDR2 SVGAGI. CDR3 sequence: CASSYGVAGDIRTDTQYF. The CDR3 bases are TGTGCCAGCAGTTACGGGGTAGCGGGAGACATTCGCACAGATACGCAGTATTTT.

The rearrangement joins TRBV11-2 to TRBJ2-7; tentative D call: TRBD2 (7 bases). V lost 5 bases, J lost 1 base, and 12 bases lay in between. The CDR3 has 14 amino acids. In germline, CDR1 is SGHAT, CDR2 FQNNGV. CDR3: CASSKSGTSYEQYF. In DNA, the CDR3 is TGTGCCAGCAGCAAAAGCGGGACATCCTACGAGCAGTACTTC.

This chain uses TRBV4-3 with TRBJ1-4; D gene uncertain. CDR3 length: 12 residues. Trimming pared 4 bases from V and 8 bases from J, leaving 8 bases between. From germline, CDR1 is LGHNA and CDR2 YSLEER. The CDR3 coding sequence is TGCGCCAGCAGCCGAGAGAAGGAAAAACTGTTTTTT. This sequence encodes CASSREKEKLFF.

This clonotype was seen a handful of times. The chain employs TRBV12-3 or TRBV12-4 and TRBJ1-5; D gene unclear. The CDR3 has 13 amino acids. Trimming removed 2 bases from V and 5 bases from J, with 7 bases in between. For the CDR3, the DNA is TGTGCCAGCAGTTTAAGCCCAGATCAGCCCCAGCATTTT. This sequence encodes CASSLSPDQPQHF.